Listed here are 32 T cell receptor beta chains from one sample, sequenced in a study of T cells in Graves' hyperthyroidism and ophthalmopathy. Amplification of TCR beta CDR3 regions was performed using RNA transcripts as template. Using the HTBI primer set, a first-round RT-PCR was run on the TCR CDR3. MiXCR was run by TCRdb on the multiplex PCR reads, yielding one entry per CDR3 protein. The sample has almost 600,000 distinct CDR3 sequences; about 14% are singletons. Sequencing was carried out using blood. Receptors were obtained from a young woman with Graves' hyperthyroidism that later progressed to Graves' ophthalmopathy.

This chain uses TRBV20-1 with TRBJ1-5, with D possibly matching TRBD1 (6 bases). The CDR3 extends over 15 amino acids. Trimming shortened V by 6 bases and J by 5 bases, and 20 bases separated the two germline ends. Germline V CDR1 and CDR2: DFQATT, SNEGSKA (reference sequence). In DNA, the CDR3 is TGCAGTGCCCCTCCTCCCAGGGGTGACGATCAGCCCCAGCATTTT. Its translation: CSAPPPRGDDQPQHF.

Details on this clonotype: A single base separates this from a much larger clone, so it may be a read error. The chain couples TRBV6-1 to TRBJ1-2, with D uncertain. This CDR3 has 13 residues. V lost 10 bases, J lost 4 bases, and 16 bases lay in between. Germline loops: CDR1 MNHNS, CDR2 SASEGT. CDR3 sequence: CATSGVAIYGYTF. The CDR3 DNA reads as TGTGCCACCAGCGGGGTTGCTATCTATGGCTACACCTTC.

Worth noting for this clonotype: With a much larger clone just one base away, this may be a read error. This CDR3 is CASSSGYGFARRGQETQYF. The DNA for the CDR3 is TGTGCCAGCAGCTCAGGTTACGGATTCGCGCGAAGGGGTCAAGAGACCCAGTACTTC. This sequence joins TRBV7-2 and TRBJ2-5, with D perhaps matching TRBD1 (5 bases). This CDR3 region has 19 residues. Germline CDR1 and CDR2: SGHTA and FQGNSA. The V end was cut by 4 bases, the J end by 2 bases, with 26 bases between.

The V and J genes are TRBV5-8 and TRBJ2-7; 9 nucleotides line up with TRBD2. Trimming removed 4 bases from V and 6 bases from J; junction bases left unmatched: 8. This CDR3 is 14 amino acids long. In germline, CDR1 is SGHTS, CDR2 YDEGEE. CDR3 DNA sequence: TGTGCCAGCAGCACGTTAGCGGGAGAGGCCGAGCAGTACTTC. Translating it yields CASSTLAGEAEQYF.

This clonotype was seen ten or more times. V and J are TRBV7-9 and TRBJ2-1, with 11 bases lining up with TRBD2. Unmatched junction bases numbered 8, after V lost 5 bases and J lost 5 bases. The CDR3 is 16 residues long. Germline V gene sequence: CDR1 SEHNR, CDR2 FQNEAQ (reference sequence). In DNA, the CDR3 is TGTGCCAGCAGCCGCGCCGGGACTAGCGGCGACAATGAGCAGTTCTTC. Translating gives CASSRAGTSGDNEQFF.

Ten or more counts support this clonotype. As DNA, the CDR3 is TGTGCCAGCAGCGAACAGACGGAGAATTCACCCCTCCACTTT. It translates to CASSEQTENSPLHF. The rearrangement uses TRBV5-5 and TRBJ1-6, with no clear D. Germline CDR1 and CDR2: SGHKS and YYEKEE (reference sequence). The CDR3 is made up of 14 amino acids. Trimming removed 4 bases at V and 7 bases at J, with 12 bases between.

This clonotype showed up many times. The rearrangement links TRBV30 to TRBJ1-1; TRBD1 agrees at 11 bases. Unmatched junction bases numbered 21, after V lost 4 bases and J lost 8 bases. Germline V CDR1 and CDR2: GTSNPN, SVGIG (reference sequence). CDR3 length: 18 amino acids. CDR3 in DNA: TGTGCCTGGAATGGGATAGGACAGGGGGCCCCTCCAGGGGGAGAAGCTTTCTTT. It yields the protein CAWNGIGQGAPPGGEAFF.

This clonotype was detected many times. The rearrangement links TRBV20-1 to TRBJ2-5; 8 nucleotides align to TRBD1. The V and J ends lost 3 bases and 7 bases, in that order; junction bases with no gene match: 10. This CDR3 is 14 amino acids long. Germline V lookup: CDR1 DFQATT, CDR2 SNEGSKA (reference sequence). CDR3 in amino acids: CSASQGAKAPTQYF. As DNA, the CDR3 is TGCAGTGCTAGTCAGGGGGCCAAGGCGCCGACCCAGTACTTC.

This clonotype was detected ten times or more. The V call is TRBV30, the J call TRBJ2-1, with TRBD2 as a possible D gene (6 bases). Germline assignment: CDR1 GTSNPN and CDR2 SVGIG (reference sequence). CDR3 length equals 12 residues. V was pared by 5 bases and J by 6 bases, with 11 bases between. The CDR3 reads CAWGPEGNEQFF. CDR3 bases: TGTGCCTGGGGACCGGAGGGCAATGAGCAGTTCTTC.

This clonotype appeared many times. The chain uses TRBV7-9 and TRBJ2-7; 14 nucleotides align to TRBD2. V shed 6 bases, J shed 0 bases, and the junction held 10 bases outside the gene matches. This CDR3 region has 18 residues. In germline, CDR1 is SEHNR, CDR2 FQNEAQ (reference sequence). CDR3 nucleotides: TGTGCCAGCAGTGGTGGCGGACTAGCGGGAGGAAGCTCCTACGAGCAGTACTTC. This sequence encodes CASSGGGLAGGSSYEQYF.

This clonotype has at least ten counts. V usage is TRBV18 and J usage is TRBJ1-1, with D unresolved. Germline lookup yields CDR1 KGHSH and CDR2 LQKENI. With 11 bases removed from V and 1 base from J, the gap between germline ends came to 14 bases. This CDR3 has 13 amino acids. The CDR3 DNA reads TGTGCCGGTACCCCGGTTACGAACACTGAAGCTTTCTTT. Translating it yields CAGTPVTNTEAFF.

At least ten counts were recorded for this clonotype. V gene TRBV6-6 combines with J gene TRBJ2-6, with a possible D match to TRBD1 (6 bases). This CDR3 spans 18 amino acids. Germline CDR1 is MNHNY and CDR2 is SVGAGI (reference sequence). Trimming pared 2 bases from V and 1 base from J, leaving 15 bases between. In DNA form, the CDR3 reads TGTGCCAGCAGTTACAGACCCTACACAGGGTCTGGGGCCAACGTCCTGACTTTC. Translated: CASSYRPYTGSGANVLTF.

The chain is built from TRBV5-1 and TRBJ1-1; D is unclear. Trimming took 2 bases from V and 5 from J, leaving 10 bases between them. Germline V gene lookup returns CDR1 SGHRS and CDR2 YFSETQ. The CDR3 contains 13 residues. CDR3 protein: CASSLIKETEAFF. The CDR3 nucleotides read TGCGCCAGCAGCTTAATTAAGGAGACTGAAGCTTTCTTT.

This chain joins TRBV6-1 and TRBJ2-5; 14 positions match TRBD2. Looked up from germline, CDR1 is MNHNS and CDR2 is SASEGT. The CDR3 consists of 19 residues. The junction had 15 bases not matched to a gene; V was cut back by 6 bases and J by 3 bases. The CDR3 DNA is TGTGCCAGCAGCAGACCGGGACTAGCGGGAGTCTCGACAAAAGAGACCCAGTACTTC. Translating it yields CASSRPGLAGVSTKETQYF.

Points on this clonotype: An end of the junction does not agree with germline; a read error may underlie this. CDR3 region: CASLRESMVPIVLENAEAFF. For the CDR3, the DNA is TGTGCCAGCCTCAGGGAATCTATGGTTCCGATCGTCCTGGAGAACGCTGAAGCTTTCTTT. The chain joins TRBV2 to TRBJ1-1; perhaps TRBD1 as D (5 bases). The CDR3 extends over 20 amino acids. Germline CDR1 and CDR2: SNHLY and FYNNEI.

This clonotype appeared many times. This sequence joins TRBV2 and TRBJ2-7, with D possibly being TRBD2 (7 bases). The V gene lost 3 bases and the J gene lost 3 bases, with 15 bases spanning the gap. The CDR3 spans 15 residues. In germline, CDR1 is SNHLY, CDR2 FYNNEI. CDR3 residues: CASSDLGGDGYEQYF. The DNA for the CDR3 is TGTGCCAGCAGTGATCTAGGGGGGGACGGCTACGAGCAGTACTTC.

This clonotype has ten or more counts. V is TRBV2 and J is TRBJ1-1; D remains ambiguous. Germline-derived CDR1 and CDR2 are SNHLY and FYNNEI. The CDR3 loop spans 14 amino acids. V was clipped by 1 base and J by 2 bases, with 8 bases between them. CDR3 nucleotides: TGTGCCAGCAGTGAAGGTAGGGCTAACACTGAAGCTTTCTTT. Translation gives CASSEGRANTEAFF.

This chain uses TRBV5-1 with TRBJ2-2; D not certain. CDR3 length equals 14 residues. V was pared by 0 bases and J by 8 bases, with 11 bases between. The germline V gene has CDR1 SGHRS and CDR2 YFSETQ. CDR3 residues: CASSLAFASGELFF. Written as DNA, the CDR3 is TGCGCCAGCAGCTTGGCCTTCGCCTCTGGGGAGCTGTTTTTT.

This clonotype has ten or more counts. The chain joins TRBV2 to TRBJ1-1, with TRBD1 matching over 7 bases. The CDR3 spans 14 residues. The germline V gene has CDR1 SNHLY and CDR2 FYNNEI. The J segment lost 6 bases and the V segment lost 6 bases, leaving 10 bases of the junction unmatched. The CDR3 nucleotides read TGTGCCAGCAGCCGCCGACAGGGTTTAGCTGAAGCTTTCTTT. Translated: CASSRRQGLAEAFF.

This clonotype came up many times. The chain has TRBV20-1 and TRBJ1-5, with 7 bases identical to TRBD1. V trimming: 0 bases; J trimming: 6 bases; junction bases outside the gene matches: 17. This CDR3 is built from 18 residues. Germline assignment: CDR1 DFQATT and CDR2 SNEGSKA (reference sequence). As DNA, the CDR3 is TGCAGTGCTAGAGATCTTTCGGGGCCCGCAGGGGGAAGTCAGCCCCAGCATTTT. Encoded protein: CSARDLSGPAGGSQPQHF.

This clonotype was seen ten or more times. The genes are TRBV6-1 and TRBJ2-1; D is ambiguous. This CDR3 region has 16 residues. The germline gives CDR1 MNHNS, CDR2 SASEGT. V gave up 3 bases and J gave up 4 bases, with 16 bases separating them. The CDR3 is CASSDEIEGIYNEQFF. CDR3 nucleotides: TGTGCCAGCAGTGACGAGATAGAAGGAATTTACAATGAGCAGTTCTTC.

This clonotype was recorded at least ten times. The chain recombines TRBV12-3 or TRBV12-4 with TRBJ2-3, with D maybe TRBD2 (5 bases). CDR3 size: 13 residues. V was clipped by 8 bases and J by 12 bases, with 21 bases between them. The CDR3 nucleotides are TGTGCCAGCGGGAGTCCGGGCCTAGAGACACAGTATTTT. Residues: CASGSPGLETQYF.

The chain has TRBV28 and TRBJ2-7; 7 positions agree with TRBD1. The CDR3 consists of 14 residues. V gave up 5 bases and J gave up 1 base; unmatched junction bases: 5. The germline gives CDR1 MDHEN, CDR2 SYDVKM. CDR3 region: CASSGTAGSYEQYF. The CDR3 region has the DNA TGTGCCAGCAGTGGGACAGCCGGATCCTACGAGCAGTACTTC.

The chain employs TRBV29-1 and TRBJ2-3; 7 bases fit TRBD1. The CDR3 contains 13 residues. Losses at the gene ends were 8 bases for V and 3 bases for J; bases not matched to a gene: 8. Germline V CDR1 and CDR2: SQVTM, ANQGSEA. CDR3 amino acids: CSLGQESTDTQYF. The CDR3 DNA follows: TGCAGCCTAGGACAGGAAAGTACAGATACGCAGTATTTT.

At least ten counts were recorded for this clonotype. CDR3 protein: CSARVVGQVKSEAFF. The CDR3 DNA is TGCAGTGCTAGAGTAGTGGGACAGGTCAAGTCTGAAGCTTTCTTT. The chain links TRBV20-1 to TRBJ1-1, with 8 bases identical to TRBD1. V shed 1 base, J shed 6 bases, and the junction held 10 bases outside the gene matches. The CDR3 loop spans 15 amino acids. Germline loops: CDR1 DFQATT, CDR2 SNEGSKA (reference sequence).

This clonotype was observed at least ten times. The rearrangement links TRBV29-1 to TRBJ2-7; 8 bases line up with TRBD2. The CDR3 runs to 12 residues. With V trimmed by 5 bases and J by 5 bases, 5 bases remained unmatched. The germline V gene encodes CDR1 SQVTM and CDR2 ANQGSEA. CDR3 DNA: TGCAGCGTTCGGGAGGGGTGGGACGAGCAGTACTTC. This encodes CSVREGWDEQYF.

The sample holds a few counts of this clonotype. Here the CDR3 reads CASSPPTAYEQYF. The DNA for the CDR3 is TGTGCCAGCTCACCACCGACAGCCTACGAGCAGTACTTC. The V and J genes are TRBV18 and TRBJ2-7; possibly TRBD1 for D (5 bases). The germline V gene has CDR1 KGHSH and CDR2 LQKENI. This CDR3 is built from 13 residues. V was clipped by 0 bases and J by 2 bases, with 5 bases between them.

This clonotype was picked up many times. V gene TRBV10-3 combines with J gene TRBJ1-2; D may be TRBD1 (6 bases). Germline CDR1 reads ENHRY; CDR2 reads SYGVKD. CDR3 length: 14 residues. Trimming shortened V by 2 bases and J by 3 bases, and 10 bases separated the two germline ends. DNA for the CDR3: TGTGCCATCAGTGAGAGGGAGGGGGACTATGGCTACACCTTC. Translation: CAISEREGDYGYTF.

Ten or more counts support this clonotype. The chain has TRBV18 and TRBJ1-2, with no clear D. CDR1 and CDR2 (germline): KGHSH, LQKENI. The CDR3 length is 17 residues. V lost 3 bases to trimming and J lost 8 bases, with 25 bases between them. CDR3 loop: CASSPLELTALSGGYTF. For the CDR3, the DNA is TGTGCCAGCTCACCCCTGGAACTTACGGCACTCAGCGGCGGCTACACCTTC.

In DNA, the CDR3 is TGCAGCGTCCGGACTAGCGAGGAGACCCAGTACTTC. Translated, it gives CSVRTSEETQYF. The genes are TRBV29-1 and TRBJ2-5; 9 nucleotides align to TRBD2. The germline V gene has CDR1 SQVTM and CDR2 ANQGSEA. CDR3 size: 12 residues. V shed 6 bases, J shed 5 bases, and the junction held 4 bases outside the gene matches. Looking up the rest from reference TRBV29-1 and TRBJ2-5 gives the full variable domain: SAVISQKPSRDICQRGTSLTIQCQVDSQVTMMFWYRQQPGQSLTLIATANQGSEATYESGFVIDKFPISRPNLTFSTLTVSNMSPEDSSIYLCSVRTSEETQYFGPGTRLLVL.

The chain is built from TRBV30 and TRBJ2-5, with D possibly being TRBD2 (7 bases). CDR1 and CDR2 from the germline V gene are GTSNPN and SVGIG (reference sequence). V gave up 4 bases and J gave up 5 bases, with 11 bases separating them. The CDR3 spans 12 residues. In nucleotides, the CDR3 is TGTGCCTGGAACGGGGGGCGGGAGACCCAGTACTTC. It encodes CAWNGGRETQYF. The whole variable domain, remainder taken from reference TRBV30 and TRBJ2-5, is SQTIHQWPATLVQPVGSPLSLECTVEGTSNPNLYWYRQAAGRGLQLLFYSVGIGQISSEVPQNLSASRPQDRQFILSSKKLLLSDSGFYLCAWNGGRETQYFGPGTRLLVL.

V usage is TRBV11-2 and J usage is TRBJ1-1; D is ambiguous. The CDR3 loop spans 17 amino acids. Trimming removed 1 base at V and 0 bases at J, with 15 bases between. The germline gives CDR1 SGHAT, CDR2 FQNNGV. DNA for the CDR3: TGTGCCAGCAGCTTAGGGGCGCACTTGGGGATGAACACTGAAGCTTTCTTT. Amino acid sequence: CASSLGAHLGMNTEAFF.